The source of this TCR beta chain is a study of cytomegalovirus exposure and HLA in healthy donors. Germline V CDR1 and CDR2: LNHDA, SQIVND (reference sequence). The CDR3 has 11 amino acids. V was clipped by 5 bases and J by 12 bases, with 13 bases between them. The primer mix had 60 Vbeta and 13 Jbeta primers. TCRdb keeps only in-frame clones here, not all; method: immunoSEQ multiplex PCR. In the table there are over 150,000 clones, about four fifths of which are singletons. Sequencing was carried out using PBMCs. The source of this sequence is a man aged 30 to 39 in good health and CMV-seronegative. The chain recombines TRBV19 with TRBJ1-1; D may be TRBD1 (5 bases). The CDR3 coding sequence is TGTGCCAGTAGTTCAGGGAGGAGGCCTTTCTTT. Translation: CASSSGRRPFF. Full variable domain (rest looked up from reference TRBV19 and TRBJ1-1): DGGITQSPKYLFRKEGQNVTLSCEQNLNHDAMYWYRQDPGQGLRLIYYSQIVNDFQKGDIAEGYSVSREKKESFPLTVTSAQKNPTAFYLCASSSGRRPFFGQGTRLTVV.